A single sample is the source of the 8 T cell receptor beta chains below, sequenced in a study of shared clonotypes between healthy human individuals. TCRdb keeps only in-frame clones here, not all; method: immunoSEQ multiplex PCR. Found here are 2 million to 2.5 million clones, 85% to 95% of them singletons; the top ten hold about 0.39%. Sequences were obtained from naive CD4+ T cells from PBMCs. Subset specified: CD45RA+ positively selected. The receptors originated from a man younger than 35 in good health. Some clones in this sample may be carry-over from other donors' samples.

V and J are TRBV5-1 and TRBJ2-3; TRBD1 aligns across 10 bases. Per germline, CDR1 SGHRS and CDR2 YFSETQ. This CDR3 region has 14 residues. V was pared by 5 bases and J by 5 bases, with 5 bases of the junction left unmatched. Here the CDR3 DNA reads TGCGCCAGCAGACACGGGACAGGGGAAGATACGCAGTATTTT. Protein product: CASRHGTGEDTQYF.

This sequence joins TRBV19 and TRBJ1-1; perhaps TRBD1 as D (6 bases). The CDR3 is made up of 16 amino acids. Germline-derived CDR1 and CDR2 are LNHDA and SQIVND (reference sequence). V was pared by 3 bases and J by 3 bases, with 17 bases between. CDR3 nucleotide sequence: TGTGCCAGTAGTATGGGCGTCGGACAGACGTACACTGAAGCTTTCTTT. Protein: CASSMGVGQTYTEAFF.

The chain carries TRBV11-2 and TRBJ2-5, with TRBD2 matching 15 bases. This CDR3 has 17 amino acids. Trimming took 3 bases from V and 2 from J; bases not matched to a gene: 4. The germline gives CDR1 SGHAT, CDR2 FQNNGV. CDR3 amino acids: CASSLAGLAGGQETQYF. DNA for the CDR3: TGTGCCAGCAGCTTGGCCGGACTAGCGGGAGGGCAAGAGACCCAGTACTTC.

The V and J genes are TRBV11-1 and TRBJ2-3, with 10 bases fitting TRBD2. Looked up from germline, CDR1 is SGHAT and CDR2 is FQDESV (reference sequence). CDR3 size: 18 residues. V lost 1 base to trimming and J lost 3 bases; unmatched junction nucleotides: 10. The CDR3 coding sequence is TGTGCCAGCAGCTTAGTGGCTAGCGGGAGAGGGAGGACAGATACGCAGTATTTT. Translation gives CASSLVASGRGRTDTQYF. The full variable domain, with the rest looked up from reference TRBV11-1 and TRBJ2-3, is EAEVAQSPRYKITEKSQAVAFWCDPISGHATLYWYRQILGQGPELLVQFQDESVVDDSQLPKDRFSAERLKGVDSTLKIQPAELGDSAMYLCASSLVASGRGRTDTQYFGPGTRLTVL.

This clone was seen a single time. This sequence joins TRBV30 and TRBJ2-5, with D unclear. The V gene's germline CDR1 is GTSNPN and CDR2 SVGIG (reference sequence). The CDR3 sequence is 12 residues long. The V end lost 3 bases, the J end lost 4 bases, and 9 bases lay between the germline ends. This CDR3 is CAWRAKGETQYF. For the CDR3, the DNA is TGTGCCTGGAGGGCGAAGGGAGAGACCCAGTACTTC.

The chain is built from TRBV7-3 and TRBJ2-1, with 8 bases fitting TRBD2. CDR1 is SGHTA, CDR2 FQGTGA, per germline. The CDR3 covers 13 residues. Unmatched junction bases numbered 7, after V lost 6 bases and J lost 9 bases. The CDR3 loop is CASSSTSESEQFF. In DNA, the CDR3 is TGTGCCAGCAGTTCGACTAGCGAGAGTGAGCAGTTCTTC. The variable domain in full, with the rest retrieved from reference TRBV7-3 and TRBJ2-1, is GAGVSQTPSNKVTEKGKYVELRCDPISGHTALYWYRQSLGQGPEFLIYFQGTGAADDSGLPNDRFFAVRPEGSVSTLKIQRTERGDSAVYLCASSSTSESEQFFGPGTRLTVL.

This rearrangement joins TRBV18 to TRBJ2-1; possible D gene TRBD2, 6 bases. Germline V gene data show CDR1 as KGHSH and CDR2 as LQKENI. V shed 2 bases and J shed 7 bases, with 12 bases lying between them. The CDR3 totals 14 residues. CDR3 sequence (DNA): TGTGCCAGCTCACCAGCCGGGAGCGGAAATGAGCAGTTCTTC. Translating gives CASSPAGSGNEQFF. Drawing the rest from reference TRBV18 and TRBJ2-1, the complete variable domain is NAGVMQNPRHLVRRRGQEARLRCSPMKGHSHVYWYRQLPEEGLKFMVYLQKENIIDESGMPKERFSAEFPKEGPSILRIQQVVRGDSAAYFCASSPAGSGNEQFFGPGTRLTVL.

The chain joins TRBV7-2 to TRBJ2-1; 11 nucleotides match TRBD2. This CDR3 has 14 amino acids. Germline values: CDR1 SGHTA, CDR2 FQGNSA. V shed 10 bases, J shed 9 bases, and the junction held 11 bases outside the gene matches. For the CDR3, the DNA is TGTGCCACCCAAACTAGCGGGAGAGTCGGTGAGCAGTTCTTC. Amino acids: CATQTSGRVGEQFF.